Listed below are T cell receptor beta chains from one sample, sequenced in a study of cytomegalovirus exposure and HLA in healthy donors. Assay used: immunoSEQ multiplex PCR; TCRdb lists only in-frame clones, some missing. The table has 150,000 to 200,000 clones, approximately 82% seen once. The sequenced material came from PBMCs. The receptor set was obtained from a girl aged 2 to 10 in good health and CMV-seropositive. Both conserved end residues are part of each CDR3. A D gene is named only where the DNA matches it firmly. Clone size is given for some rows only: seen once, a few or many times, or a class if the clone is expanded.

j_gene: TRBJ1-1
v_gene: TRBV28
abundance: once
d_gene: NA
CDR3nt: TGTGCCATCCTACAATGGGGCAAACCCACTGAAGCTTTCTTT
CDR3aa: CAILQWGKPTEAFF

j_gene: TRBJ2-3
v_gene: TRBV19
abundance: NA
d_gene: TRBD2
CDR3nt: TGTGCCAGTAGTATGGGGCTAGCGGGGTTCACAGATACGCAGTATTTT
CDR3aa: CASSMGLAGFTDTQYF

j_gene: TRBJ2-1
v_gene: TRBV27
abundance: NA
d_gene: TRBD1
CDR3nt: TGTGCCAGCAGTTTACAGACAGGGGCTGACTACAATGAGCAGTTCTTC
CDR3aa: CASSLQTGADYNEQFF

j_gene: TRBJ2-7
v_gene: TRBV18
abundance: NA
d_gene: TRBD2
CDR3nt: TGTGCCAGCTCCCAGGGACTAGCGGGCTCCTACGAGCAGTACTTC
CDR3aa: CASSQGLAGSYEQYF

j_gene: TRBJ1-2
v_gene: TRBV18
abundance: NA
d_gene: NA
CDR3nt: TGTGCCAGCTCATTACAGGGAGCGACAATAAACTATGGCTACACCTTC
CDR3aa: CASSLQGATINYGYTF

j_gene: TRBJ2-1
v_gene: TRBV7-3
abundance: NA
d_gene: TRBD2
CDR3nt: TGTGCCAGCAGTCCTATAGCGGGAGGGCCCTTGAATGAGCAGTTCTTC
CDR3aa: CASSPIAGGPLNEQFF

j_gene: TRBJ1-6
v_gene: TRBV2
abundance: few
d_gene: NA
CDR3nt: TGTGCCAGCAGTGTCTGGGGGGGATCACCCCTCCACTTT
CDR3aa: CASSVWGGSPLHF

j_gene: TRBJ1-4
v_gene: TRBV6-6
abundance: NA
d_gene: TRBD1
CDR3nt: TGTGCCAGCAGTAAACTAGACAGGGAGGAGTTTTTT
CDR3aa: CASSKLDREEFF

j_gene: TRBJ1-5
v_gene: TRBV25-1
abundance: NA
d_gene: NA
CDR3nt: TGTGCCAGCGGCGGGGGATCTAGCAATCAGCCCCAGCATTTT
CDR3aa: CASGGGSSNQPQHF

j_gene: TRBJ2-7
v_gene: TRBV5-6
abundance: NA
d_gene: TRBD1
CDR3nt: TGTGCCAGCAGCTGGCCCGGGACAGGGCCGCAGTACTTC
CDR3aa: CASSWPGTGPQYF

j_gene: TRBJ1-2
v_gene: TRBV7-2
abundance: NA
d_gene: TRBD1
CDR3nt: TGTGCCAGCAGCTTACGACAGGGAGTCGGCTACACCTTC
CDR3aa: CASSLRQGVGYTF

j_gene: TRBJ1-3
v_gene: TRBV4-1
abundance: few
d_gene: NA
CDR3nt: TGCGCCAGCAGACCAACCCTCAAGGGGTGGTTGTCGGGAAACACCATATATTTT
CDR3aa: CASRPTLKGWLSGNTIYF

j_gene: TRBJ1-1
v_gene: TRBV28
abundance: NA
d_gene: NA
CDR3nt: TGTGCCAGCAGTTTATCCCCCGAAGCCTCTGCTTTCTTT
CDR3aa: CASSLSPEASAFF

j_gene: TRBJ2-7
v_gene: TRBV7-8
abundance: NA
d_gene: TRBD2
CDR3nt: TGTGCCAGCAGCCCCTCCCCGGGAGGAGCGGGAACCTACGAGCAGTACTTC
CDR3aa: CASSPSPGGAGTYEQYF

j_gene: TRBJ1-4
v_gene: TRBV27
abundance: NA
d_gene: NA
CDR3nt: TGTGCCAGCAGCCATATGGTCCGGGGGGAAAAACTGTTTTTT
CDR3aa: CASSHMVRGEKLFF

j_gene: TRBJ2-3
v_gene: TRBV7-2
abundance: few
d_gene: TRBD2
CDR3nt: TGTGCCAGCAGCTTAGGGTTAGCGGGGGGGCGGCCCACAGATACGCAGTATTTT
CDR3aa: CASSLGLAGGRPTDTQYF